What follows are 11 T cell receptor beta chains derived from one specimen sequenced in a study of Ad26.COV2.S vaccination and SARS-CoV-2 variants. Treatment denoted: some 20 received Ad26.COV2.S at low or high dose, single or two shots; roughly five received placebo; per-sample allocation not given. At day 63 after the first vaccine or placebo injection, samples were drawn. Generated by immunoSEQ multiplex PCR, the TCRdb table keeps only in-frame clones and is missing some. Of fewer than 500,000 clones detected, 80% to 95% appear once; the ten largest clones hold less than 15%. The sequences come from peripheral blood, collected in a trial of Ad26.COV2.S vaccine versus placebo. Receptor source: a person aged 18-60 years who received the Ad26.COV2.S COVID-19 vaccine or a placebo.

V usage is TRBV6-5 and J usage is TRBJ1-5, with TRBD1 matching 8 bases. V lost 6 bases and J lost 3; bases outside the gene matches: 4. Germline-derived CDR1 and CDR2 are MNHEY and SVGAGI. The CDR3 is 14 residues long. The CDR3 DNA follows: TGTGCCAGCAGAACAGGGGGTAACAATCAGCCCCAGCATTTT. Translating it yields CASRTGGNNQPQHF.

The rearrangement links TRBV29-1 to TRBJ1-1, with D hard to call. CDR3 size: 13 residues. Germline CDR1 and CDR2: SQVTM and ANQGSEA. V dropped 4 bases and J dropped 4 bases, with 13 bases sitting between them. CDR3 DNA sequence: TGCAGCGTTGCCACTCCCCTTACCACTGAAGCTTTCTTT. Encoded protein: CSVATPLTTEAFF.

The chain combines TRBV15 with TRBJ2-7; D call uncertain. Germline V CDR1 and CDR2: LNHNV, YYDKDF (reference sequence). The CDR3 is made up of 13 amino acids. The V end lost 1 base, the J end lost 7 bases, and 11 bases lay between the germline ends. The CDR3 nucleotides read TGTGCCACCAGCAGAGCTCGAACTACTGAGCAGTACTTC. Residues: CATSRARTTEQYF.

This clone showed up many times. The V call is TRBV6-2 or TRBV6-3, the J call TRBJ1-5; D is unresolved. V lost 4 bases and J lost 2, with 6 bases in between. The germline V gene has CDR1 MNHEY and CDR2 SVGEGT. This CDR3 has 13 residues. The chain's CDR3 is CASSWGGNQPQHF. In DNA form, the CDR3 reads TGTGCCAGCAGTTGGGGAGGCAATCAGCCCCAGCATTTT.

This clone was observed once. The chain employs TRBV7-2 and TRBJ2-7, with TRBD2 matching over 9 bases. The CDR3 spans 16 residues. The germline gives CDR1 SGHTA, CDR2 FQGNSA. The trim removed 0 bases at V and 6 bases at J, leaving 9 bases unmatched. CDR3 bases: TGTGCCAGCAGCTTAGCAGCTTTAGCGGGAGTTAGCGAGCAGTACTTC. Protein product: CASSLAALAGVSEQYF.

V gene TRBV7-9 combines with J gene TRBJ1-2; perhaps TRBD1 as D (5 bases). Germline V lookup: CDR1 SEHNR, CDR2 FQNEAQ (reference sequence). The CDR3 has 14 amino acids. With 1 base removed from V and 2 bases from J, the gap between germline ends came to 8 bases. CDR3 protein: CASSLEGRNYGYTF. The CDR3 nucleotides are TGTGCCAGCAGCTTAGAGGGACGAAACTATGGCTACACCTTC.

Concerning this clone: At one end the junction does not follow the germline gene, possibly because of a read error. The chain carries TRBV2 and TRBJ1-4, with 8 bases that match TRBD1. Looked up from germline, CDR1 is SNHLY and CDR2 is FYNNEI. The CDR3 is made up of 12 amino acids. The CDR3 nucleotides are TGTGCCAGCAGTGAGGCGCAGGCAGGGGGCGTTTTT. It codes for CASSEAQAGGVF.

The chain's CDR3 is CASSYSTGGASYGYTF. The CDR3, as DNA: TGTGCCAGCAGTTACTCGACAGGGGGCGCAAGCTATGGCTACACCTTC. The V gene is TRBV6-5, the J gene TRBJ1-2, with TRBD1 matching 10 bases. The CDR3 extends over 16 amino acids. Per the germline V gene, CDR1 is MNHEY and CDR2 is SVGAGI. Trimming took 0 bases from V and 4 from J; bases not matched to a gene: 5.

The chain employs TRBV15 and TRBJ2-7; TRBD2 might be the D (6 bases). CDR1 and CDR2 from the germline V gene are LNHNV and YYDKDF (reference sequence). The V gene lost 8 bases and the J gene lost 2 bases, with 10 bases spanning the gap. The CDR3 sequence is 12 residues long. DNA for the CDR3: TGTGCCACCGGGACTCCTGCCTACGAGCAGTACTTC. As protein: CATGTPAYEQYF. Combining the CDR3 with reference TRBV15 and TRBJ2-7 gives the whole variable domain DAMVIQNPRYQVTQFGKPVTLSCSQTLNHNVMYWYQQKSSQAPKLLFHYYDKDFNNEADTPDNFQSRRPNTSFCFLDIRSPGLGDTAMYLCATGTPAYEQYFGPGTRLTVT.

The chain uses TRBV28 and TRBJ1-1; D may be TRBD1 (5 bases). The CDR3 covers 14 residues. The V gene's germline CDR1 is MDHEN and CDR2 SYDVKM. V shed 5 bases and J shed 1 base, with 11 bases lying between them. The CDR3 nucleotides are TGTGCCAGCAGTCCCTCTGACAGGAACACTGAAGCTTTCTTT. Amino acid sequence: CASSPSDRNTEAFF.

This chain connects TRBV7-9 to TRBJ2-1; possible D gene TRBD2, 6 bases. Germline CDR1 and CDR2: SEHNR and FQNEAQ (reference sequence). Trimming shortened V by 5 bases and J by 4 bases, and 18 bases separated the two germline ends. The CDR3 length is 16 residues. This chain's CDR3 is CASSGILRRGYNEQFF. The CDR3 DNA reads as TGTGCCAGCAGCGGAATCCTGAGGCGGGGTTACAATGAGCAGTTCTTC.